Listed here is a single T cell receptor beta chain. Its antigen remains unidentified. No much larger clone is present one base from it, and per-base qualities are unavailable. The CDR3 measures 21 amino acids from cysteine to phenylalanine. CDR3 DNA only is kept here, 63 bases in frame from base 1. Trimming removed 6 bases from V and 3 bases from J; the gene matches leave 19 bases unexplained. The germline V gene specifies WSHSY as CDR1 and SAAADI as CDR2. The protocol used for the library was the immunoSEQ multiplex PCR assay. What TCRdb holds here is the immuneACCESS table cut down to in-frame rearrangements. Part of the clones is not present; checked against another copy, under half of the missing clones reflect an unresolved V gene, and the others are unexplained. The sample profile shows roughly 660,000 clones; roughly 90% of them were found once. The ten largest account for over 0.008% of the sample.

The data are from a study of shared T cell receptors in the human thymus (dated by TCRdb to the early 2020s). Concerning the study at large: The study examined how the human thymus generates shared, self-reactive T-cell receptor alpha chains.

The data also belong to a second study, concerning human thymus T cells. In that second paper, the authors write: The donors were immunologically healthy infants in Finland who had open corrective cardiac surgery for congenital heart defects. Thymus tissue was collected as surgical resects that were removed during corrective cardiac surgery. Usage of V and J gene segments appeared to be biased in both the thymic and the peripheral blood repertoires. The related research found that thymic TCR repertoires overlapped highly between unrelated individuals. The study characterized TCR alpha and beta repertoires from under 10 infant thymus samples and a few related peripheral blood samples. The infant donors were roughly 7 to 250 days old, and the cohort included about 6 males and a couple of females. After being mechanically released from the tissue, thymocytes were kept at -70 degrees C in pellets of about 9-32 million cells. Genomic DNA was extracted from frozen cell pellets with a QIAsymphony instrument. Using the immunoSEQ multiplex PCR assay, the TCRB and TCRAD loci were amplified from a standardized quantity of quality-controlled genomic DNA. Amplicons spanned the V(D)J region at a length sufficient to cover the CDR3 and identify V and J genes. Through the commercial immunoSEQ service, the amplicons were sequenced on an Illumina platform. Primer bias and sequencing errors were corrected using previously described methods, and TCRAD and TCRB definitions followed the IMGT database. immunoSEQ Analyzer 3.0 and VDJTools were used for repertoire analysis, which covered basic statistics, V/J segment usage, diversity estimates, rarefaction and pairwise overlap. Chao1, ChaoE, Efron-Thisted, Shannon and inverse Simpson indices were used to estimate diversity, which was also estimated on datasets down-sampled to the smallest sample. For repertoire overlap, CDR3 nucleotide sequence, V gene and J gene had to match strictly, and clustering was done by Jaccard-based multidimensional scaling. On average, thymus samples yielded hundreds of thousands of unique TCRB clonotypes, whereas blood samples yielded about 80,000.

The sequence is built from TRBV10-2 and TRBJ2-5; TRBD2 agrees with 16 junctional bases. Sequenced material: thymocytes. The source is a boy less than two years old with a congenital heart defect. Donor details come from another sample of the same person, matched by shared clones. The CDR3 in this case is CASRGGDATGTSGGEKETQYF. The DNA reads TGCGCCAGCAGAGGAGGGGACGCAACCGGGACTAGCGGGGGGGAAAAAGAGACCCAGTACTTC.